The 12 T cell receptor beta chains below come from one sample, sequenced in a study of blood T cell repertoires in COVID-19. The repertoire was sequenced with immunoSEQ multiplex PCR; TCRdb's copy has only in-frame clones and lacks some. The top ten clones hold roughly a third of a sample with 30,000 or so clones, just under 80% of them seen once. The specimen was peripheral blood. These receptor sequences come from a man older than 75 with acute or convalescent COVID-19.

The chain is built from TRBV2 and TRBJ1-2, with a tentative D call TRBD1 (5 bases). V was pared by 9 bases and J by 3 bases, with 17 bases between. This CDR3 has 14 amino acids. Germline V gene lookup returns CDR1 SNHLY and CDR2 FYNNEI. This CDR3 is CASRTEGGDYGYTF. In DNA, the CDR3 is TGTGCCAGTAGGACGGAGGGAGGGGACTATGGCTACACCTTC.

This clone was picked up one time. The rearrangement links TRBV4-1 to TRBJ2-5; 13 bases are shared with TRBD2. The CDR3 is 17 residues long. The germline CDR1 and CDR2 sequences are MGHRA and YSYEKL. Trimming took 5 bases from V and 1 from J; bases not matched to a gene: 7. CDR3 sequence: CASSSLTSGGPQETQYF. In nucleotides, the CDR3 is TGCGCCAGCAGCTCCCTGACTAGCGGGGGGCCCCAAGAGACCCAGTACTTC.

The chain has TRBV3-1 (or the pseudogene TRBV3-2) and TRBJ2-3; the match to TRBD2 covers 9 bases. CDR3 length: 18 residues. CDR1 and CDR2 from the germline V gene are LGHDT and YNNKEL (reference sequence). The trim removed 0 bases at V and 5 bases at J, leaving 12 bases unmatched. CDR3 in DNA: TGTGCCAGCAGCCAAGATTGGGGGCTAGCGGGGTTCTTAGATACGCAGTATTTT. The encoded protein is CASSQDWGLAGFLDTQYF.

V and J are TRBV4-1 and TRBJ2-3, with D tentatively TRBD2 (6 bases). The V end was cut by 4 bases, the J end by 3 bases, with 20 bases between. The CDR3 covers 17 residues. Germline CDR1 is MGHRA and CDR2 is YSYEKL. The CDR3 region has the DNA TGCGCCAGCAGCCCTGGGGGGTGGAGGGTGATAACAGATACGCAGTATTTT. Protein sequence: CASSPGGWRVITDTQYF.

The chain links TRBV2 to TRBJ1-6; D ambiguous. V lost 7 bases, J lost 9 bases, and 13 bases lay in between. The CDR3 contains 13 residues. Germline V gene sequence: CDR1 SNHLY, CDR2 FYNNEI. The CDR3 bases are TGTGCCAGCAAGGGAGGTTCGGCTTCACCCCTCCACTTT. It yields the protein CASKGGSASPLHF.

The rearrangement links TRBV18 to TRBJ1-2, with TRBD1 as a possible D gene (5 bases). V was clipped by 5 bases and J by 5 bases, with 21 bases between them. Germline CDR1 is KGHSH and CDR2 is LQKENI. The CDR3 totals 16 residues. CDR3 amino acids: CASSTVSGPHQYGYTF. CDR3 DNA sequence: TGTGCCAGCTCAACGGTGTCAGGGCCCCACCAGTATGGCTACACCTTC.

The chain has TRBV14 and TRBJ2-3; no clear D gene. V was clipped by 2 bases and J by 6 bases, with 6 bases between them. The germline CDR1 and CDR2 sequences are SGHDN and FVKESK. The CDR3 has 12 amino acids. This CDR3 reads CASSQWRDTQYF. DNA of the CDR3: TGTGCCAGCAGCCAATGGCGGGATACGCAGTATTTT.

The CDR3 sequence is CASSLEGVGPDTQYF. Written as DNA, the CDR3 is TGTGCCAGCAGCTTAGAGGGGGTGGGTCCAGATACGCAGTATTTT. This sequence joins TRBV7-6 and TRBJ2-3, with D tentatively TRBD1 (6 bases). The CDR3 sequence is 15 residues long. The germline CDR1 and CDR2 sequences are SGHVS and FNYEAQ. Trimming took off 1 base at V and 4 bases at J, with 12 bases between the two ends. Complete variable domain (other parts from reference TRBV7-6 and TRBJ2-3): GAGVSQSPRYKVTKRGQDVALRCDPISGHVSLYWYRQALGQGPEFLTYFNYEAQQDKSGLPNDRFSAERPEGSISTLTIQRTEQRDSAMYRCASSLEGVGPDTQYFGPGTRLTVL.

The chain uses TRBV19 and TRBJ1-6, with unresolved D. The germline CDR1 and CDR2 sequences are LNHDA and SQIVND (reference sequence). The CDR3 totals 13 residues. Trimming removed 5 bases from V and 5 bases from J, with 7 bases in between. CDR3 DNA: TGTGCCAGTAGTGTGGCAGATAATTCACCCCTCCACTTT. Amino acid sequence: CASSVADNSPLHF.

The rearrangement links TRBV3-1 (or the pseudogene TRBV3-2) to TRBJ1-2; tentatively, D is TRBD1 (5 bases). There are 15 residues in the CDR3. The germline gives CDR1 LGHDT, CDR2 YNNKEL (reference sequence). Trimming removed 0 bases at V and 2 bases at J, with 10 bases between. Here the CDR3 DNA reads TGTGCCAGCAGCCAAGAAATAGGGGTGAACTATGGCTACACCTTC. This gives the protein CASSQEIGVNYGYTF.

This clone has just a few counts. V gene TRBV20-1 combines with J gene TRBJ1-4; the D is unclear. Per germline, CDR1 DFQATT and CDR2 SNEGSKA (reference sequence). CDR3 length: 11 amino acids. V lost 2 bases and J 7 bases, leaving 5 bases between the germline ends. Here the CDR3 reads CSARQFEKLFF. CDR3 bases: TGCAGTGCTAGACAGTTTGAAAAACTGTTTTTT.

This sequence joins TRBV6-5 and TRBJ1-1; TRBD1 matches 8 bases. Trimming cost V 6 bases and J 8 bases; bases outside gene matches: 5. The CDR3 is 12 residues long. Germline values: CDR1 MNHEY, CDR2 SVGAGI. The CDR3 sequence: CASRADRAEAFF. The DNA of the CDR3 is TGTGCCAGCAGGGCGGACAGGGCCGAAGCTTTCTTT.